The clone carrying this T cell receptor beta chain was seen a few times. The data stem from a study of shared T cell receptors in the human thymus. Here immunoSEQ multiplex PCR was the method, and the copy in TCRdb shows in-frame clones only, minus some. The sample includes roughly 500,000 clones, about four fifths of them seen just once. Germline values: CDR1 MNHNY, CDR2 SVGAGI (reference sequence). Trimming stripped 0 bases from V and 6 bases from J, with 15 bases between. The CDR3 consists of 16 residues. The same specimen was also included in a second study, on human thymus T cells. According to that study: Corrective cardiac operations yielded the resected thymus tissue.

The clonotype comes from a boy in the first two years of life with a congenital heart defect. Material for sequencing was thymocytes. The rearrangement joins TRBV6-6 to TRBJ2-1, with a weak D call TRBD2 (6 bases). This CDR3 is CASSYSTFAGFNEQFF. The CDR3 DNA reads TGTGCCAGCAGTTACTCGACATTCGCGGGGTTCAATGAGCAGTTCTTC.